The next 13 T cell receptor beta chains were all read from a single sample in a study of OX40 agonist ivuxolimab in advanced cancers. TCRdb's copy holds only in-frame clones and misses some; the assay was immunoSEQ multiplex PCR. The sample records 25,000 to 30,000 clones, 80% to 85% being singletons. Sequencing was performed on CD4+ or CD8+ T cells sorted from blood, taken in a trial of the OX40 agonist ivuxolimab. The receptor source for this set is an adult with an advanced solid tumor such as melanoma, head and neck, liver or kidney cancer.

V gene TRBV28 combines with J gene TRBJ1-3, with D tentatively TRBD1 (5 bases). CDR3 length equals 15 residues. The V and J ends lost 6 bases and 4 bases respectively, with 16 bases between them. CDR1 and CDR2 (germline): MDHEN, SYDVKM. CDR3 DNA sequence: TGTGCCAGCAGCCCACATGGGGGATCAGGAAACACCATATATTTT. Protein sequence: CASSPHGGSGNTIYF.

The chain combines TRBV11-2 with TRBJ2-3; D is unresolved. This CDR3 has 12 residues. With 4 bases removed from V and 5 bases from J, the gap between germline ends came to 7 bases. Germline CDR1 is SGHAT and CDR2 is FQNNGV. CDR3 nucleotides: TGTGCCAGCAGCTCCCGACGAGATACGCAGTATTTT. Amino acid sequence: CASSSRRDTQYF.

The rearrangement joins TRBV20-1 to TRBJ1-1; no firm D call. Deletions cut 6 bases from V and 8 bases from J, with 13 bases between. Germline V gives CDR1 DFQATT, CDR2 SNEGSKA (reference sequence). The length of the CDR3 is 11 residues. The CDR3 nucleotides read TGCAGTGCCCTAGGAGAGGTGGAAGCTTTCTTT. As protein: CSALGEVEAFF.

The V call is TRBV21-1, the J call TRBJ1-4. TRBV21-1 is given as a pseudogene. This CDR3 has 14 residues. CDR3 residues: CASRAGALDEKLFF. The CDR3 DNA follows: TGTGCCAGCAGGGCCGGGGCCTTAGATGAAAAACTGTTTTTT.

This chain links TRBV13 with TRBJ2-1; 8 bases line up with TRBD1. CDR3 length equals 14 residues. The ends lost 5 bases at V and 4 bases at J; junction bases unmatched: 4. Germline-derived CDR1 and CDR2 are PRHDT and FYEKMQ (reference sequence). CDR3 nucleotides: TGTGCCAGCAGCGGAAGGACAGGGTACAATGAGCAGTTCTTC. Amino acid sequence: CASSGRTGYNEQFF.

The chain has TRBV9 and TRBJ1-1; D is possibly TRBD1 (5 bases). Germline CDR1 and CDR2: SGDLS and YYNGEE. Trimming stripped 3 bases from V and 5 bases from J, with 14 bases between. CDR3 length: 14 residues. This chain's CDR3 is CASSARVLGTEAFF. The CDR3 nucleotides are TGTGCCAGCAGCGCCAGGGTATTGGGAACTGAAGCTTTCTTT.

The chain joins TRBV27 to TRBJ2-7, with 11 bases fitting TRBD2. Germline CDR1 reads MNHEY; CDR2 reads SMNVEV (reference sequence). The V gene end was trimmed by 2 bases and the J gene end by 3 bases; junction bases not matched to a gene: 0. CDR3 length: 14 amino acids. CDR3 sequence (DNA): TGTGCCAGCAGTTTAACTAGCGGGGGCTACGAGCAGTACTTC. Translated, it gives CASSLTSGGYEQYF.

V usage is TRBV6-5 and J usage is TRBJ1-2; 7 nucleotides agree with TRBD1. From germline, CDR1 is MNHEY and CDR2 SVGAGI. V shed 2 bases, J shed 4 bases, and the junction held 1 base outside the gene matches. This CDR3 comprises 13 residues. The CDR3 loop reads CASSYGQAYGYTF. The CDR3 bases are TGTGCCAGCAGTTACGGACAGGCCTATGGCTACACCTTC.

The chain employs TRBV27 and TRBJ2-1, with 7 positions matching TRBD2. J was trimmed by 0 bases and V by 7 bases; bases with no gene match: 9. CDR1 and CDR2 from the germline V gene are MNHEY and SMNVEV (reference sequence). The CDR3 spans 16 residues. CDR3 amino acids: CASKLPASGSYNEQFF. CDR3 DNA: TGTGCCAGCAAGCTTCCAGCTAGCGGCTCCTACAATGAGCAGTTCTTC.

The chain combines TRBV19 with TRBJ2-1; D gene ambiguous. CDR1 is LNHDA, CDR2 SQIVND, per germline (reference sequence). The CDR3 loop spans 16 amino acids. Trimming shortened V by 6 bases and J by 0 bases, and 15 bases separated the two germline ends. The DNA of the CDR3 is TGTGCCAGTAGAATTACAAGCGCGAGCTCCTACAATGAGCAGTTCTTC. This gives the protein CASRITSASSYNEQFF.

This clone appeared once. The chain has TRBV5-4 and TRBJ1-2, with D maybe TRBD1 (5 bases). CDR3 length: 15 residues. V dropped 0 bases and J dropped 8 bases, with 17 bases sitting between them. CDR1 and CDR2 from the germline V gene are SGHNT and YYREEE (reference sequence). The CDR3 sequence is CASSLVDAGGRGYTF. CDR3 coding DNA: TGTGCCAGCAGCTTGGTGGATGCGGGGGGAAGAGGCTACACCTTC. The full variable domain, in which reference TRBV5-4 and TRBJ1-2 provide the parts outside the CDR3, is ETGVTQSPTHLIKTRGQQVTLRCSSQSGHNTVSWYQQALGQGPQFIFQYYREEENGRGNFPPRFSGLQFPNYSSELNVNALELDDSALYLCASSLVDAGGRGYTFGSGTRLTVV.

The chain couples TRBV4-3 to TRBJ1-2; 7 bases map to TRBD1. The trim removed 5 bases at V and 7 bases at J, leaving 4 bases unmatched. Per germline, CDR1 LGHNA and CDR2 YSLEER. This CDR3 has 12 amino acids. The CDR3 here is CASSSDRVGYTF. As DNA, the CDR3 is TGCGCCAGCAGCTCCGACAGGGTTGGCTACACCTTC.

This clone was counted once. The chain has TRBV7-3 and TRBJ2-7, with D unresolved. The CDR3 has 15 amino acids. V lost 2 bases and J lost 3, with 14 bases in between. Germline CDR1 SGHTA, CDR2 FQGTGA. CDR3 sequence: CASSLFTRLGYEQYF. CDR3 bases: TGTGCCAGCAGCTTATTCACACGACTGGGCTACGAGCAGTACTTC.